A single sample is the source of the 29 T cell receptor beta chains below, sequenced in a study of technical replicates of blood from several donors. TCRdb keeps only in-frame clones here, not all; method: immunoSEQ multiplex PCR. The table shows tens of thousands of clones, with around nine tenths occurring only once. Sample: T cells isolated from PBMCs. These receptors originate from a human donor in good health.

This clone has only one observation. This chain connects TRBV7-6 to TRBJ2-6, with TRBD2 as a possible D gene (5 bases). In germline, CDR1 is SGHVS, CDR2 FNYEAQ. V was trimmed by 3 bases and J by 2 bases, leaving 14 bases between them. The CDR3 extends over 17 amino acids. The CDR3 spells CASSFEGFYPGANVLTF. The CDR3 DNA is TGTGCCAGCAGCTTCGAGGGCTTTTACCCTGGGGCCAACGTCCTGACTTTC.

The rearrangement joins TRBV7-2 to TRBJ1-1; weak D call: TRBD1 (5 bases). Trimming shortened V by 2 bases and J by 3 bases, and 19 bases separated the two germline ends. The CDR3 totals 17 residues. CDR1 is SGHTA, CDR2 FQGNSA, per germline. CDR3 sequence (DNA): TGTGCCAGCAGCTTATGGGGATTAGGGGCCAGTGACACTGAAGCTTTCTTT. It codes for CASSLWGLGASDTEAFF.

This chain links TRBV5-1 with TRBJ2-7, with D uncertain. V lost 0 bases, J lost 3 bases, and 7 bases lay in between. Germline loops: CDR1 SGHRS, CDR2 YFSETQ. The CDR3 contains 13 residues. CDR3 DNA: TGCGCCAGCAGCTTGGGGCAGGTCTACGAGCAGTACTTC. Translating it yields CASSLGQVYEQYF. Complete variable domain (other parts from reference TRBV5-1 and TRBJ2-7): KAGVTQTPRYLIKTRGQQVTLSCSPISGHRSVSWYQQTPGQGLQFLFEYFSETQRNKGNFPGRFSGRQFSNSRSEMNVSTLELGDSALYLCASSLGQVYEQYFGPGTRLTVT.

The rearrangement uses TRBV29-1 and TRBJ1-2; 8 bases are shared with TRBD1. Germline loops: CDR1 SQVTM, CDR2 ANQGSEA. The CDR3 sequence is 14 residues long. With V trimmed by 1 base and J by 4 bases, 5 bases remained unmatched. Here the CDR3 DNA reads TGCAGCGTTGAAGGAACCCAGGGGGCCTATGGCTACACCTTC. This codes for CSVEGTQGAYGYTF. The whole variable domain, filled in from reference TRBV29-1 and TRBJ1-2, reads SAVISQKPSRDICQRGTSLTIQCQVDSQVTMMFWYRQQPGQSLTLIATANQGSEATYESGFVIDKFPISRPNLTFSTLTVSNMSPEDSSIYLCSVEGTQGAYGYTFGSGTRLTVV.

V and J are TRBV4-2 and TRBJ2-1, with 15 bases identical to TRBD2. V was pared by 3 bases and J by 2 bases, with 2 bases of the junction left unmatched. This CDR3 contains 17 residues. Germline assignment: CDR1 LGHNA and CDR2 YNFKEQ. The DNA for the CDR3 is TGTGCCAGCAGCCAGGGGACTAGCGGGAGGACCTACAATGAGCAGTTCTTC. Translated: CASSQGTSGRTYNEQFF.

V is TRBV7-9 and J is TRBJ1-3; weak D call: TRBD1 (6 bases). The CDR3 sequence is 14 residues long. The ends were cut back, 3 bases at V and 0 bases at J, with 6 bases in the middle. Germline CDR1 and CDR2: SEHNR and FQNEAQ (reference sequence). In DNA, the CDR3 is TGTGCCAGCAGCTTGACAGGCTCTGGAAACACCATATATTTT. This gives the protein CASSLTGSGNTIYF.

This rearrangement joins TRBV9 to TRBJ2-1; 7 bases map to TRBD2. The junction had 12 bases not matched to a gene; V was cut back by 3 bases and J by 6 bases. From germline, CDR1 is SGDLS and CDR2 YYNGEE. The length of the CDR3 is 16 residues. The CDR3 bases are TGTGCCAGCAGCGCCCCCCGCGGGGGTAGTAGCAATGAGCAGTTCTTC. Translating gives CASSAPRGGSSNEQFF.

The chain has TRBV5-1 and TRBJ2-2, with 7 bases lining up with TRBD1. The CDR3 totals 16 residues. Germline lookup yields CDR1 SGHRS and CDR2 YFSETQ. V was pared by 0 bases and J by 2 bases, with 4 bases of the junction left unmatched. CDR3 in DNA: TGCGCCAGCAGCTTGGGGGACAGACACAACACCGGGGAGCTGTTTTTT. It specifies CASSLGDRHNTGELFF.

This clone was counted a single time. The rearrangement links TRBV19 to TRBJ2-1; 7 bases fit TRBD1. The CDR3 spans 13 residues. Germline V gene data show CDR1 as LNHDA and CDR2 as SQIVND (reference sequence). J was trimmed by 6 bases and V by 4 bases; bases with no gene match: 3. The chain's CDR3 is CASSNTGVNEQFF. The CDR3 bases are TGTGCCAGTAGTAATACAGGGGTCAATGAGCAGTTCTTC.

V is TRBV28 and J is TRBJ2-5; the match to TRBD2 covers 8 bases. Trimming took 6 bases from V and 5 from J; bases not matched to a gene: 14. Germline V gives CDR1 MDHEN, CDR2 SYDVKM. The CDR3 length is 16 residues. DNA of the CDR3: TGTGCCAGCAGCCGGGGGGGGTGGTACTCACGGGAGACCCAGTACTTC. It translates to CASSRGGWYSRETQYF.

The chain recombines TRBV7-9 with TRBJ2-7, with D tentatively TRBD1 (6 bases). The V end lost 3 bases, the J end lost 1 base, and 13 bases lay between the germline ends. In germline, CDR1 is SEHNR, CDR2 FQNEAQ (reference sequence). This CDR3 is built from 15 residues. CDR3 protein: CASSFFPGASYEQYF. In DNA, the CDR3 is TGTGCCAGCAGCTTCTTTCCAGGGGCATCCTACGAGCAGTACTTC.

The chain uses TRBV28 and TRBJ1-2, with D possibly matching TRBD1 (6 bases). This CDR3 region has 12 residues. V dropped 11 bases and J dropped 0 bases, with 10 bases sitting between them. CDR1 MDHEN and CDR2 SYDVKM come from the germline V gene. CDR3 amino acids: CAWGGPNYGYTF. The CDR3 DNA is TGTGCCTGGGGGGGCCCTAACTATGGCTACACCTTC.

The chain recombines TRBV23-1 with TRBJ2-5; 11 bases are shared with TRBD2. TRBV23-1 is known as an ORF, though its function is uncertain. Unmatched junction bases numbered 11, after V lost 4 bases and J lost 4 bases. The CDR3 consists of 17 residues. In nucleotides, the CDR3 is TGCGCCAGCAGTCGGGGGACGGGGCTAGCGGGAGGAGAGACCCAGTACTTC. Encoded protein: CASSRGTGLAGGETQYF.

The rearrangement uses TRBV2 and TRBJ2-1; 8 bases are a match to TRBD2. The CDR3 consists of 15 residues. V gave up 2 bases and J gave up 7 bases; unmatched junction bases: 7. CDR1 is SNHLY and CDR2 is FYNNEI in the germline V gene. The CDR3 sequence: CASSEHSGKGNEQFF. The DNA of the CDR3 is TGTGCCAGCAGTGAACATAGCGGGAAAGGGAATGAGCAGTTCTTC. Based on the CDR3 plus reference TRBV2 and TRBJ2-1, the full variable domain is EPEVTQTPSHQVTQMGQEVILRCVPISNHLYFYWYRQILGQKVEFLVSFYNNEISEKSEIFDDQFSVERPDGSNFTLKIRSTKLEDSAMYFCASSEHSGKGNEQFFGPGTRLTVL.

The J gene is TRBJ2-7, the V gene TRBV15; D is uncertain. The ends were cut back, 1 base at V and 2 bases at J, with 9 bases in the middle. This CDR3 is built from 14 residues. CDR1 and CDR2 from the germline V gene are LNHNV and YYDKDF (reference sequence). Here the CDR3 reads CATSRGRETYEQYF. DNA of the CDR3: TGTGCCACCAGCAGAGGCCGAGAGACCTACGAGCAGTACTTC.

This chain links TRBV14 with TRBJ2-2; D remains ambiguous. CDR1 and CDR2 (germline): SGHDN, FVKESK. The CDR3 extends over 13 amino acids. With 1 base removed from V and 4 bases from J, the gap between germline ends came to 4 bases. CDR3 sequence (DNA): TGTGCCAGCAGCCAAGTTCGCACCGGGGAGCTGTTTTTT. It encodes CASSQVRTGELFF.

The chain carries TRBV7-9 and TRBJ2-2; D gene unclear. The CDR3 sequence is 15 residues long. Trimming cost V 0 bases and J 3 bases, with 8 bases left between them. In germline, CDR1 is SEHNR, CDR2 FQNEAQ (reference sequence). The CDR3 DNA reads TGTGCCAGCAGCTTAGCCGGGTCCTACACCGGGGAGCTGTTTTTT. Translating gives CASSLAGSYTGELFF.

V and J are TRBV5-1 and TRBJ2-1; maybe TRBD2 (6 bases). The CDR3 runs to 14 residues. Germline V gene sequence: CDR1 SGHRS, CDR2 YFSETQ. V was trimmed by 4 bases and J by 5 bases, leaving 13 bases between them. CDR3 nucleotide sequence: TGCGCCAGCAGCATAAGCGGGTCGAACAATGAGCAGTTCTTC. Residues: CASSISGSNNEQFF.

This CDR3 is CASSSPPRTTNEKLFF. CDR3 DNA: TGTGCCAGCAGTTCACCCCCGAGGACAACTAATGAAAAACTGTTTTTT. The chain carries TRBV6-6 and TRBJ1-4; no clear D. Trimming removed 4 bases from V and 0 bases from J, with 12 bases in between. This CDR3 region has 16 residues. Germline values: CDR1 MNHNY, CDR2 SVGAGI (reference sequence).

This chain joins TRBV4-3 and TRBJ2-3, with D tentatively TRBD2 (5 bases). Deletions cut 1 base from V and 0 bases from J, with 14 bases between. CDR3 length: 17 residues. In germline, CDR1 is LGHNA, CDR2 YSLEER. CDR3 nucleotides: TGCGCCAGCAGCCAAGTTCCCCGGACTTCTAGCACAGATACGCAGTATTTT. It encodes CASSQVPRTSSTDTQYF.

The rearrangement joins TRBV15 to TRBJ1-3; D is perhaps TRBD1 (5 bases). Looked up from germline, CDR1 is LNHNV and CDR2 is YYDKDF (reference sequence). The CDR3 length is 15 residues. Between the trimmed V and J ends, which lost 0 bases and 3 bases, there was a span of 9 bases. The CDR3 loop reads CATSRDLGVGNTIYF. The DNA of the CDR3 is TGTGCCACCAGCAGAGATCTAGGGGTTGGAAACACCATATATTTT.

The chain links TRBV10-2 to TRBJ1-2; no definite D call. The CDR3 runs to 11 residues. CDR1 and CDR2 from the germline V gene are WSHSY and SAAADI. The V gene lost 0 bases and the J gene lost 6 bases, with 2 bases spanning the gap. CDR3: CASSESNGYTF. In DNA form, the CDR3 reads TGCGCCAGCAGTGAGTCTAATGGCTACACCTTC.

The chain joins TRBV6-4 to TRBJ2-3; 8 positions match TRBD2. This CDR3 has 13 amino acids. V was pared by 8 bases and J by 6 bases, with 7 bases of the junction left unmatched. Looked up from germline, CDR1 is MRHNA and CDR2 is SNTAGT. Written as DNA, the CDR3 is TGTGCCAGCCGCGGGCGGGAGGAGGATACGCAGTATTTT. Protein sequence: CASRGREEDTQYF.

The chain links TRBV5-8 to TRBJ1-5; D possibly corresponds to TRBD1 (6 bases). V lost 5 bases, J lost 5 bases, and 17 bases lay in between. The CDR3 is 15 amino acids. Germline V gene lookup returns CDR1 SGHTS and CDR2 YDEGEE. CDR3 region: CASRPDGDTHQPQHF. CDR3 in DNA: TGTGCCAGCAGACCCGATGGGGACACCCATCAGCCCCAGCATTTT. The variable domain in full, completed from reference TRBV5-8 and TRBJ1-5, reads EAGVTQSPTHLIKTRGQQATLRCSPISGHTSVYWYQQALGLGLQFLLWYDEGEERNRGNFPPRFSGRQFPNYSSELNVNALELEDSALYLCASRPDGDTHQPQHFGDGTRLSIL.

This chain joins TRBV4-1 and TRBJ1-1; a possible D gene is TRBD1 (6 bases). Germline-derived CDR1 and CDR2 are MGHRA and YSYEKL. This CDR3 has 15 amino acids. V shed 2 bases and J shed 2 bases, with 12 bases lying between them. DNA for the CDR3: TGCGCCAGCAGCCAAAGGCAGGGGTTAAACACTGAAGCTTTCTTT. The encoded protein is CASSQRQGLNTEAFF.

J is TRBJ1-4 and V is TRBV29-1, with 9 positions matching TRBD1. The CDR3 loop spans 13 amino acids. The trim removed 4 bases at V and 6 bases at J, leaving 3 bases unmatched. Per germline, CDR1 SQVTM and CDR2 ANQGSEA. DNA of the CDR3: TGCAGCGTTGGTGGGACAGGGCATGAAAAACTGTTTTTT. It translates to CSVGGTGHEKLFF.

The chain is built from TRBV10-3 and TRBJ1-1; D is unclear. CDR3 length: 13 amino acids. V was clipped by 4 bases and J by 2 bases, with 8 bases between them. Germline loops: CDR1 ENHRY, CDR2 SYGVKD. This CDR3 reads CAISVVQNTEAFF. DNA for the CDR3: TGTGCCATCAGTGTGGTACAAAACACTGAAGCTTTCTTT.

In regard to this clone: One junction end does not reproduce the germline sequence, and a read error may be involved. The chain links TRBV27 to TRBJ2-1; 8 bases fit TRBD1. The CDR3 sequence is 13 residues long. Germline V gene sequence: CDR1 MNHEY, CDR2 SMNVEV (reference sequence). The CDR3 loop is CASSFNRGSGIIF. The CDR3 DNA sequence: TGTGCCAGCAGTTTTAACAGGGGGAGTGGAATTATCTTC.

This clone was recorded a few times. The rearrangement joins TRBV14 to TRBJ2-7; D gene unclear. The germline V gene encodes CDR1 SGHDN and CDR2 FVKESK. This CDR3 spans 13 amino acids. Trimming took off 4 bases at V and 2 bases at J, with 9 bases between the two ends. The CDR3 nucleotides read TGTGCCAGCAGCCCATTGAGTACCTACGAGCAGTACTTC. It yields the protein CASSPLSTYEQYF.